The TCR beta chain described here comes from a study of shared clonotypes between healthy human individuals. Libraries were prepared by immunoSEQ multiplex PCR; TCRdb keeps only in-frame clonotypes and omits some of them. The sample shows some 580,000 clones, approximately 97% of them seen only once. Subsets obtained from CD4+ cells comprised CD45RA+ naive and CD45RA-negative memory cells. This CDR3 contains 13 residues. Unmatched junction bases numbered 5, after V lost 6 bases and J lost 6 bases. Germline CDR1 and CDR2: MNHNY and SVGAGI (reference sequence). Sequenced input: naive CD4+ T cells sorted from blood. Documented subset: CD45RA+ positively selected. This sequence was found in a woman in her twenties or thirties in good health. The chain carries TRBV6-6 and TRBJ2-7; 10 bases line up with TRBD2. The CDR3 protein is CASSRLAGTEQYF. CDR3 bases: TGTGCCAGCAGCCGACTAGCGGGTACCGAGCAGTACTTC.